A selection of T cell receptor beta chains follows, all from one sample in a study of blood T cell repertoires in COVID-19. The method was immunoSEQ multiplex PCR; TCRdb's version includes in-frame clones alone and lacks a portion of them. The sample records over 95,000 clones, over 65% being singletons. The sequenced material came from peripheral blood. All receptors derive from a woman in her 40s with acute or convalescent COVID-19. CDR3s include the opening cysteine and the closing phenylalanine or tryptophan. The D gene is left open where the match is weak. The size entry is marked missing in some rows and otherwise reads once, few, many or a size class.

V	D	size	J	DNA	CDR3
TRBV5-1	TRBD2	NA	TRBJ2-3	TGCGCCAGCAGCTTTAGCGGGGGGGAGTCAGATACGCAGTATTTT	CASSFSGGESDTQYF
TRBV9	NA	NA	TRBJ1-4	TGTGCCAGCAGCGCCAGGGAGGCTAATGAAAAACTGTTTTTT	CASSAREANEKLFF
TRBV3-1/TRBV3-2	NA	NA	TRBJ1-2	TGTGCCAGCAGGGCCTGGGACACCTTAATAGGAGGCTACACCTTC	CASRAWDTLIGGYTF
TRBV4-2	TRBD2	NA	TRBJ2-3	TGTGCCAGCAGCCTATTGGCGGGGGGGGCAGGCACAGATACGCAGTATTTT	CASSLLAGGAGTDTQYF
TRBV7-2	NA	NA	TRBJ2-1	TGTGCCAGCAGCTTAGTTGCCGGCTCCTACAATGAGCAGTTCTTC	CASSLVAGSYNEQFF
TRBV5-1	TRBD1	NA	TRBJ1-1	TGCGCCAGCAGCTCGGGACAGGGGGCTGGTACTGAAGCTTTCTTT	CASSSGQGAGTEAFF
TRBV11-2	NA	once	TRBJ1-3	TGTGCCAGCAGCTTACAGGGAATTGGAAACACCATATATTTT	CASSLQGIGNTIYF
TRBV3-1/TRBV3-2	NA	NA	TRBJ2-1	TGTGCCAGCAGCTTAGGGGAGGGACACGCCCTCGGTTACAATGAGCAGTTCTTC	CASSLGEGHALGYNEQFF
TRBV30	TRBD2	NA	TRBJ2-1	TGTGCCTGGAGTGTACTGGCGGGGGGGAGCGATGAGCAGTTCTTC	CAWSVLAGGSDEQFF
TRBV5-1	NA	NA	TRBJ1-4	TGCGCCAGCAGCCCGCAGGGGTTGGATGAAAAACTGTTTTTT	CASSPQGLDEKLFF
TRBV7-2	NA	NA	TRBJ2-7	TGTGCCAGCAGCTTTGACACCTCCTACGAGCAGTACTTC	CASSFDTSYEQYF
TRBV30	TRBD1	NA	TRBJ2-7	TGTGCCTGGAGTAAGGGGACAGGACCTACCTACGAGCAGTACTTC	CAWSKGTGPTYEQYF
TRBV11-2	NA	once	TRBJ1-5	TGTGCCAGCAGCTTAGGGGGTAACAGGCAGCCCCAGCATTTT	CASSLGGNRQPQHF
TRBV5-4	TRBD2	NA	TRBJ2-3	TGTGCCAGCAGCTTACTAGCGGGGGGCGAGAGGAATACGCAGTATTTT	CASSLLAGGERNTQYF
TRBV11-1	TRBD1	NA	TRBJ2-7	TGTGCCAGCAGCTTATTGAAGGGGGCTTCCTACGAGCAGTACTTC	CASSLLKGASYEQYF
TRBV3-1/TRBV3-2	NA	few	TRBJ1-5	TGTGCCAGCAGCCCCCTCCCTGAAAATGCTGAGGATCAGCCCCAGCATTTT	CASSPLPENAEDQPQHF
TRBV4-3	TRBD1	once	TRBJ1-2	TGCGCCAGCAGCCAAGATCCTCGGACAGGGAGCCGCTACACCTTC	CASSQDPRTGSRYTF
TRBV27	NA	NA	TRBJ2-3	TGTGCCAGCAGAGGGGTTAGGCAGTATTTT	CASRGVRQYF
TRBV30	NA	NA	TRBJ1-2	TGTGCCTGGAGTGTAAATCCCCCGTGGTTGGGCAATGGCTACACCTTC	CAWSVNPPWLGNGYTF
TRBV3-1/TRBV3-2	TRBD2	few	TRBJ2-2	TGTGCCAGCAGCCAACTAGCGGGGACTTACACCGGGGAGCTGTTTTTT	CASSQLAGTYTGELFF
TRBV3-1/TRBV3-2	NA	NA	TRBJ1-1	TGTGCCAGCAGCCAAGGGGGCCTTGAAGCTTTCTTT	CASSQGGLEAFF
TRBV18	TRBD2	NA	TRBJ2-1	TGTGCCAGCTCACCACAGCGGGGGGGCTTAAATGAGCAGTTCTTC	CASSPQRGGLNEQFF
TRBV12-5	NA	NA	TRBJ1-3	TGTGCTAGTGGTTTGAGCGGATCCTCTGGAAACACCATATATTTT	CASGLSGSSGNTIYF
TRBV30	NA	NA	TRBJ1-2	TGTGCCTGGAGTGTAGGAGCTAACTATGGCTACACCTTC	CAWSVGANYGYTF
TRBV25-1	NA	NA	TRBJ2-7	TGTGCCAGCAGTGAATGGGGAGGACGCAATTACGAGCAGTACTTC	CASSEWGGRNYEQYF
TRBV11-2	NA	NA	TRBJ2-3	TGTGCCAGCAGCTTAGACTATCTTCGGTATTTT	CASSLDYLRYF
TRBV7-7	TRBD1	NA	TRBJ2-2	TGTGCCAGCAGCCCCCGCACAGGGGCCACCGGGGAGCTGTTTTTT	CASSPRTGATGELFF
TRBV30	TRBD1	NA	TRBJ1-2	TGTGCCTTCACAGGGGGCACTAACTATGGCTACACCTTC	CAFTGGTNYGYTF
TRBV6-5	TRBD2	once	TRBJ2-7	TGTGCCAGCAGACGATCCGGGACTAGCGTCTACGAGCAGTACTTC	CASRRSGTSVYEQYF
TRBV7-2	NA	NA	TRBJ2-5	TGTGCCAGCCGGAGGGGGAGCGGGGACCAAGAGACCCAGTACTTC	CASRRGSGDQETQYF
TRBV2	TRBD1	few	TRBJ1-2	TGTGCCAGCAGTGAAGCGCAGGGGGGTGGAGGCTACACCTTC	CASSEAQGGGGYTF
TRBV5-1	TRBD1	NA	TRBJ1-3	TGCGCCAGCAGCGCGGGTACCGGACAGGCTGGAAACACCATATATTTT	CASSAGTGQAGNTIYF
TRBV15	TRBD2	NA	TRBJ2-1	TGTGCCACCAGCAGATCTGGACTAGCTGCTCCGGATGAGCAGTTCTTC	CATSRSGLAAPDEQFF
TRBV5-8	NA	NA	TRBJ1-1	TGTGCTAGCAGCCGGAGGGGGGGGGTGAACACTGAAGCTTTCTTT	CASSRRGGVNTEAFF
TRBV28	TRBD1	NA	TRBJ2-1	TGTGCCAGCTGCCACGGGACAGGGGGTGCCAATGAGCAGTTCTTC	CASCHGTGGANEQFF
TRBV16	NA	few	TRBJ1-6	TGTGCCAGCAGCCAATCCATATGGGGGGGCTCACCCCTCCACTTT	CASSQSIWGGSPLHF
TRBV2	TRBD1	NA	TRBJ1-5	TGTGCCAGCAGTCAGGGACAGGATTATCAGCCCCAGCATTTT	CASSQGQDYQPQHF
TRBV7-9	TRBD2	NA	TRBJ2-3	TGTGCCAGCAGCTCTAGCGGGGGATCAGATACGCAGTATTTT	CASSSSGGSDTQYF
TRBV2	TRBD1	NA	TRBJ1-6	TGTGCCAGCACTGTGCGGACAGGGGGCCATAATTCACCCCTCCACTTT	CASTVRTGGHNSPLHF
TRBV3-1/TRBV3-2	NA	NA	TRBJ1-1	TGTGCCAGCGCCGGGGGGGGAAGGTCTGAAGCTTTCTTT	CASAGGGRSEAFF